These T cell receptor beta chains were read from a single sample in a study of Ad26.COV2.S vaccination and SARS-CoV-2 variants. Sequencing was performed with immunoSEQ multiplex PCR; in TCRdb, only in-frame clones are kept and a portion is missing. Of some 180,000 clones in the sample, around 85% were seen once. The sequences come from peripheral blood, collected after recovery from COVID-19. The receptors were gathered from a human donor who had recovered from COVID-19. CDR3s include the opening cysteine and the closing phenylalanine or tryptophan. D genes are given only for firm matches. Clone sizes are given selectively: once, few, many, or a class where the clone is expanded.

>TRBV30|TRBJ1-2|.|.
CAWSGQLNYGYTF
TGTGCCTGGAGCGGACAGCTAAACTATGGCTACACCTTC
>TRBV23-1|TRBJ1-4|once|.
CASSRVATNEKLFF
TGCGCCAGCAGTCGCGTGGCAACTAATGAAAAACTGTTTTTT
>TRBV19|TRBJ2-2|.|.
CASTPGWQGRTGELFF
TGTGCCAGTACCCCAGGGTGGCAGGGGAGGACCGGGGAGCTGTTTTTT
>TRBV3-1/TRBV3-2|TRBJ2-7|.|.
CASSPETFYEQYF
TGTGCCAGCAGCCCCGAAACCTTCTACGAGCAGTACTTC
>TRBV5-6|TRBJ1-4|few|.
CASSGTGTRLEKLFF
TGTGCCAGCAGCGGGACCGGGACACGATTAGAAAAACTGTTTTTT
>TRBV9|TRBJ2-3|.|TRBD2
CASTNGGDGSRDTQYF
TGTGCCAGCACCAACGGGGGGGACGGCTCTAGAGATACGCAGTATTTT
>TRBV6-5|TRBJ2-3|.|.
CATNLPRATDTQYF
TGTGCCACCAATCTGCCCCGGGCCACAGATACGCAGTATTTT
>TRBV7-3|TRBJ1-1|.|.
CASSPLPAFF
TGTGCCAGCAGCCCCCTCCCCGCTTTCTTT
>TRBV11-2|TRBJ2-2|.|.
CASSLGVNTGELFF
TGTGCCAGCAGCTTAGGGGTGAACACCGGGGAGCTGTTTTTT
>TRBV2|TRBJ1-1|.|TRBD1
CASRGQYTEAFF
TGTGCCAGCAGGGGACAGTACACTGAAGCTTTCTTT
>TRBV5-3|TRBJ2-1|once|.
CARSLGVRPYSYNEQFF
TGTGCCAGAAGCTTGGGGGTGCGGCCCTACTCCTACAATGAGCAGTTCTTC
>TRBV29-1|TRBJ2-7|.|TRBD1
CSVWTGTYEQYF
TGCAGCGTTTGGACAGGGACCTACGAGCAGTACTTC
>TRBV7-9|TRBJ2-7|.|.
CASSLRGNEQYF
TGTGCCAGCAGCTTAAGGGGTAACGAGCAGTACTTC
>TRBV5-3|TRBJ2-5|.|.
CARSLGQSQETQYF
TGTGCCAGAAGCCTCGGACAGAGCCAAGAGACCCAGTACTTC
>TRBV5-6|TRBJ2-7|few|.
CASSLAGWGAANEQYF
TGTGCCAGCAGCTTGGCCGGCTGGGGCGCGGCGAACGAGCAGTACTTC
>TRBV11-2|TRBJ2-2|.|.
CASSSLQRVGELFF
TGTGCCAGCAGCTCCCTTCAAAGGGTCGGGGAGCTGTTTTTT
>TRBV11-2|TRBJ2-5|.|.
CASSRTYLNQETQYF
TGTGCCAGCAGTCGGACGTACCTGAATCAAGAGACCCAGTACTTC
>TRBV7-9|TRBJ1-4|.|TRBD1
CASSSTGGTNEKLFF
TGTGCCAGCAGCTCGACAGGGGGAACTAATGAAAAACTGTTTTTT
>TRBV5-4|TRBJ2-7|.|TRBD2
CASSQVGSGTEQYF
TGTGCCAGCAGCCAGGTCGGTAGCGGGACCGAGCAGTACTTC
>TRBV7-3|TRBJ2-7|.|.
CASSFTGPDEQYF
TGTGCCAGCAGCTTTACAGGGCCCGACGAGCAGTACTTC
>TRBV28|TRBJ2-1|.|.
CASSFTGNYNEQFF
TGTGCCAGCAGTTTCACCGGGAACTACAATGAGCAGTTCTTC
>TRBV6-2/TRBV6-3|TRBJ1-5|once|.
CASSYSQLGSNQPQHF
TGTGCCAGCAGTTACTCGCAGTTGGGTAGCAATCAGCCCCAGCATTTT
>TRBV19|TRBJ2-1|.|TRBD1
CASSIEGTGRYNEQFF
TGTGCCAGTAGTATAGAGGGGACAGGGAGATACAATGAGCAGTTCTTC
>TRBV11-1|TRBJ2-7|once|TRBD2
CASRLSGTTTYEQYF
TGTGCCAGCAGACTCTCCGGGACTACTACCTACGAGCAGTACTTC
>TRBV27|TRBJ2-6|.|.
CASSSTSGANVLTF
TGTGCCAGCAGTTCCACCTCTGGGGCCAACGTCCTGACTTTC
>TRBV3-1/TRBV3-2|TRBJ2-7|.|TRBD2
CASSLTSGGAEQYF
TGTGCCAGCAGCCTCACTAGCGGGGGGGCGGAGCAGTACTTC
>TRBV11-2|TRBJ2-1|.|.
CASSPSIEQFF
TGTGCCAGCAGCCCCAGTATTGAGCAGTTCTTC
>TRBV19|TRBJ1-1|.|TRBD1
CAVRSGTERTEAFF
TGTGCCGTTAGATCCGGGACAGAAAGGACTGAAGCTTTCTTT
>TRBV5-1|TRBJ2-5|.|.
CASSPFGETQYF
TGCGCCAGCAGCCCCTTCGGGGAGACCCAGTACTTC
>TRBV9|TRBJ2-3|.|.
CASSAHPLTTSTDTQYF
TGTGCCAGCAGCGCCCATCCCCTCACCACAAGCACAGATACGCAGTATTTT
>TRBV27|TRBJ2-7|.|.
CASSFSGQIYEQYF
TGTGCCAGCAGTTTCAGTGGACAGATCTACGAGCAGTACTTC
>TRBV29-1|TRBJ2-1|.|TRBD1
CSVVQGANYNEQFF
TGCAGCGTTGTACAGGGGGCGAATTACAATGAGCAGTTCTTC
>TRBV2|TRBJ2-7|.|TRBD2
CASKETSGAGEQYF
TGTGCCAGCAAGGAGACTAGCGGGGCTGGCGAGCAGTACTTC
>TRBV7-9|TRBJ2-7|.|.
CASERQENYEQYF
TGTGCCAGCGAAAGACAGGAGAATTACGAGCAGTACTTC
>TRBV12-3/TRBV12-4|TRBJ2-5|.|.
CASSNYQGETQYF
TGTGCCAGCAGCAACTACCAGGGAGAGACCCAGTACTTC
>TRBV19|TRBJ2-2|few|.
CASSLLSGTRNTGELFF
TGTGCCAGTAGTCTACTATCCGGGACACGGAACACCGGGGAGCTGTTTTTT
>TRBV7-2|TRBJ2-5|few|.
CASSLYGREETQYF
TGTGCCAGCAGCTTATACGGCAGGGAAGAGACCCAGTACTTC
>TRBV5-1|TRBJ1-2|.|.
CASSLSSGALIYGYTF
TGCGCCAGCAGCTTGTCGTCGGGGGCTCTCATCTATGGCTACACCTTC
>TRBV20-1|TRBJ2-5|.|TRBD1
CSADRGETQYF
TGCAGTGCCGACAGGGGGGAGACCCAGTACTTC
>TRBV6-6|TRBJ2-7|.|TRBD1
CASSPEETGVYEQYF
TGTGCCAGCAGCCCGGAGGAGACAGGGGTCTACGAGCAGTACTTC
>TRBV15|TRBJ2-3|once|TRBD2
CATSSPGTSGTDTQYF
TGTGCCACCAGCAGCCCCGGGACTAGCGGCACAGATACGCAGTATTTT
>TRBV7-9|TRBJ1-2|once|.
CARPRGPNNYGYTF
TGTGCCAGACCTCGGGGGCCCAATAACTATGGCTACACCTTC
>TRBV6-5|TRBJ2-7|.|.
CASSQKSRGGEQYF
TGTGCCAGCAGCCAAAAATCGAGGGGTGGGGAGCAGTACTTC
>TRBV4-1|TRBJ1-4|.|.
CASSDPGAEEKLFF
TGCGCCAGCAGCGATCCAGGGGCTGAGGAAAAACTGTTTTTT
>TRBV7-9|TRBJ2-4|once|TRBD2
CASLDGRLGVQNIQYF
TGTGCCAGCCTAGACGGGAGGTTAGGAGTCCAAAACATTCAGTACTTC
>TRBV20-1|TRBJ1-5|.|.
CSASTGLSNQPQHF
TGCAGTGCCAGTACAGGGCTTAGCAATCAGCCCCAGCATTTT
>TRBV29-1|TRBJ1-1|.|.
CSVLTELNTEAFF
TGCAGCGTTCTGACAGAACTGAACACTGAAGCTTTCTTT